This T cell receptor beta chain was captured by sequencing in a study of T cell responses to AZD1222 COVID-19 vaccine. General study points: After two AZD1222 doses, spike-specific TCR breadth and depth rose versus day 0. Spike-wide coverage was observed for vaccine-associated CD4 TCRs, with dominant responses at 160-218 and 743-854.

Trimming took 7 bases from V and 0 from J, leaving 10 bases between them. The CDR3 runs to 15 residues. CDR1 and CDR2 from the germline V gene are SNHLY and FYNNEI. Clones were read by immunoSEQ multiplex PCR, and TCRdb kept only the in-frame ones, dropping some. Among some 140,000 clones listed, approximately 93% were seen once. Of note for this clone: Its target is unknown. Other DNA variants within this sample encode the same CDR3.

The chain links TRBV2 to TRBJ1-6; D is unresolved. The source was peripheral blood, collected on day 0 of AZD1222 vaccination. The receptor's source is an adult in good health. CDR3 DNA sequence: TGTGCCAGCAAAGAAGAAAGCTCCTATAATTCACCCCTCCACTTT. This encodes CASKEESSYNSPLHF.